The text below deals with one T cell receptor beta chain. Its target is unknown. This CDR3 region has 16 residues. The V and J ends lost 0 bases and 6 bases respectively, with 15 bases between them. As part of library construction, unique molecular identifiers were attached to individual cDNA molecules. TCRdb reprocessed the 5' RACE reads with MiXCR, giving one entry per CDR3 protein. Among 55,000 to 65,000 distinct CDR3 sequences listed, roughly 10% were seen once. This entry comes from a study of early T cells in non-severe SARS-CoV-2 infection. Across the study: Unsorted whole blood bulk RNA was sequenced, with unpaired chains. Study observations and caveats: VDJdb matching skewed toward anti-spike CD8 responses, missing private and CD4 specificities.

Sequenced sample: whole blood. The source of this sequence is an adult who was a healthcare worker with PCR-confirmed SARS-CoV-2 infection or an uninfected control (not recorded which). The chain joins TRBV12-3 or TRBV12-4 to TRBJ1-3, with D possibly TRBD1 on 5 matching bases. The CDR3 DNA reads as TGTGCCAGCAGTTTAGCGCTTTGGGGGACTGAAAACACCATATATTTT. This sequence encodes CASSLALWGTENTIYF.